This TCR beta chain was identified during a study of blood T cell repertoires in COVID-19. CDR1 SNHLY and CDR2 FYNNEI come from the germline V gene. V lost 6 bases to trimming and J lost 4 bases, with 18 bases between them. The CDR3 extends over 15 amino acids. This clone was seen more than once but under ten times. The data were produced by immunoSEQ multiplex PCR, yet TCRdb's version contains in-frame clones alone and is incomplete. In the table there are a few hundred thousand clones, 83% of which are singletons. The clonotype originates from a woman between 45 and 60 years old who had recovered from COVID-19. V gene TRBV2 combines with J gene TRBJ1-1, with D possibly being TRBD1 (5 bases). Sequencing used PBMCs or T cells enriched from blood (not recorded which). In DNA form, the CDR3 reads TGTGCCAGCAGGAGTCTGGGGGGGGGTTTCACTGAAGCTTTCTTT. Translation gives CASRSLGGGFTEAFF.